A single sample is the source of the 7 T cell receptor beta chains below, sequenced in a study of blood T cell repertoires in COVID-19. The data were produced by immunoSEQ multiplex PCR, yet TCRdb's version contains in-frame clones alone and is incomplete. The sample lists around 300,000 clones; roughly 86% were seen once. Sequencing input: PBMCs or T cells enriched from blood (not recorded which). The receptor source for this set is a woman in her 30s who had recovered from COVID-19.

This rearrangement joins TRBV29-1 to TRBJ1-4, with TRBD1 as a possible D gene (6 bases). CDR1 SQVTM and CDR2 ANQGSEA come from the germline V gene. This CDR3 is 14 amino acids long. V dropped 2 bases and J dropped 8 bases, with 15 bases sitting between them. The CDR3: CSVESGTYGEKLFF. The CDR3, as DNA: TGCAGCGTTGAATCAGGGACATACGGAGAAAAACTGTTTTTT.

This rearrangement joins TRBV7-9 to TRBJ1-3, with TRBD1 identical over 8 bases. Germline assignment: CDR1 SEHNR and CDR2 FQNEAQ (reference sequence). The CDR3 spans 15 residues. Losses at the gene ends were 2 bases for V and 7 bases for J; bases not matched to a gene: 7. CDR3 nucleotide sequence: TGTGCCAGCAGCTTATCAAGGACAGGGAAGAACACCATATATTTT. Amino acid sequence: CASSLSRTGKNTIYF.

The CDR3 coding sequence is TGTGCCAGTAAATTAGGGGATCTCTATCAGCCCCAGCATTTT. Its protein is CASKLGDLYQPQHF. The chain employs TRBV6-5 and TRBJ1-5; D might be TRBD1 (5 bases). The germline V and J ends were trimmed by 9 bases and 5 bases, with 17 bases remaining between them. The V gene's germline CDR1 is MNHEY and CDR2 SVGAGI. The CDR3 extends over 14 amino acids.

The chain joins TRBV28 to TRBJ2-2, with D hard to call. The V gene's germline CDR1 is MDHEN and CDR2 SYDVKM. Trimming left V 4 bases short and J 1 base short, with 7 bases between. This CDR3 comprises 14 residues. Here the CDR3 DNA reads TGTGCCAGCAGTTGGAGCTTGAACACCGGGGAGCTGTTTTTT. Translation: CASSWSLNTGELFF. Drawing the rest from reference TRBV28 and TRBJ2-2, the complete variable domain is DVKVTQSSRYLVKRTGEKVFLECVQDMDHENMFWYRQDPGLGLRLIYFSYDVKMKEKGDIPEGYSVSREKKERFSLILESASTNQTSMYLCASSWSLNTGELFFGEGSRLTVL.

This clone came up once. V usage is TRBV7-3 and J usage is TRBJ2-2; D is possibly TRBD2 (5 bases). The CDR3 is 12 residues long. From germline, CDR1 is SGHTA and CDR2 FQGTGA. Trimming removed 5 bases from V and 4 bases from J, with 5 bases in between. Here the CDR3 reads CASSRGTGELFF. DNA of the CDR3: TGTGCCAGCAGCCGGGGCACCGGGGAGCTGTTTTTT.

The chain recombines TRBV4-1 with TRBJ2-3; 12 bases are a match to TRBD2. Germline CDR1 MGHRA, CDR2 YSYEKL. This CDR3 comprises 20 residues. Trimming took 2 bases from V and 2 from J; bases not matched to a gene: 14. CDR3 in amino acids: CASSQTGLAGGPKLTDTQYF. CDR3 DNA sequence: TGCGCCAGCAGCCAAACCGGGCTAGCGGGAGGGCCCAAACTCACAGATACGCAGTATTTT.

This chain links TRBV18 with TRBJ2-7; 7 nucleotides agree with TRBD2. The CDR3 spans 18 residues. Germline CDR1 KGHSH, CDR2 LQKENI. J gave up 3 bases and V 4 bases, and 18 bases lay outside the gene matches. The CDR3 bases are TGTGCCAGCTCACGCGAGTTAGCCCGTGGCGGGAGCCGCTACGAGCAGTACTTC. Translated: CASSRELARGGSRYEQYF.